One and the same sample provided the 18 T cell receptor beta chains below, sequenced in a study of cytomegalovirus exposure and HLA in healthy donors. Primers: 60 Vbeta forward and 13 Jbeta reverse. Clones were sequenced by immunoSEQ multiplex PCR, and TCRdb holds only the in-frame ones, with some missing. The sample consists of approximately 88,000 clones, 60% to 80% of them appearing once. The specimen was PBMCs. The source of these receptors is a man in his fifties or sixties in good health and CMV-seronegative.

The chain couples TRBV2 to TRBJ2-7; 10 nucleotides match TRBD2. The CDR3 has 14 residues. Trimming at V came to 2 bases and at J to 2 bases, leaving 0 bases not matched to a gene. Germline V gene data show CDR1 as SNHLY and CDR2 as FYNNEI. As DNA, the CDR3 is TGTGCCAGCAGTGAAAGCGGGAGGGCCTACGAGCAGTACTTC. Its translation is CASSESGRAYEQYF.

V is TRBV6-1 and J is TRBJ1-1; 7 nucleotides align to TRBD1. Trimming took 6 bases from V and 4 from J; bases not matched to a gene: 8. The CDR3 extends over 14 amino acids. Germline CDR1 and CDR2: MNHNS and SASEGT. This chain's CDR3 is CASRRQGQGTEAFF. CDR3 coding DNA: TGTGCCAGCAGACGACAGGGCCAGGGCACTGAAGCTTTCTTT.

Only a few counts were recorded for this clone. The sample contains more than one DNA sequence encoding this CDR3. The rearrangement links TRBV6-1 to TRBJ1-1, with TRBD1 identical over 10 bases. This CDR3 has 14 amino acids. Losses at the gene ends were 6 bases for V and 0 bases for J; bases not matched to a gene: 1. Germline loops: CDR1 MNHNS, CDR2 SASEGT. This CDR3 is CASRGTGVNTEAFF. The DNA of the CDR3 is TGTGCCAGCAGAGGGACAGGGGTGAACACTGAAGCTTTCTTT.

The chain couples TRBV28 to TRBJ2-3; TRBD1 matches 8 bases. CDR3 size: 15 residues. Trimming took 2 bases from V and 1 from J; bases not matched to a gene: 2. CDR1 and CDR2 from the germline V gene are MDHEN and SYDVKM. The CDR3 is CASSLTGQGTDTQYF. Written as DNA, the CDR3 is TGTGCCAGCAGTTTAACGGGACAGGGCACAGATACGCAGTATTTT.

The CDR3 DNA reads TGTGCCAGCAGCGGTCCCGGTTGGGAGACCCAGTACTTC. This gives the protein CASSGPGWETQYF. This chain joins TRBV7-9 and TRBJ2-5; D gene ambiguous. The CDR3 spans 13 residues. Deletions cut 5 bases from V and 5 bases from J, with 12 bases between. CDR1 and CDR2 (germline): SEHNR, FQNEAQ (reference sequence).

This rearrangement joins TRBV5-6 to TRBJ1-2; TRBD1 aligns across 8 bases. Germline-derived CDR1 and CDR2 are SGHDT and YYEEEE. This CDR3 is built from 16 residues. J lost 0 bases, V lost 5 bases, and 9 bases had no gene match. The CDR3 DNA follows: TGTGCCAGCAGTTACCCTTGGACAGGGACTAACTATGGCTACACCTTC. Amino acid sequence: CASSYPWTGTNYGYTF.

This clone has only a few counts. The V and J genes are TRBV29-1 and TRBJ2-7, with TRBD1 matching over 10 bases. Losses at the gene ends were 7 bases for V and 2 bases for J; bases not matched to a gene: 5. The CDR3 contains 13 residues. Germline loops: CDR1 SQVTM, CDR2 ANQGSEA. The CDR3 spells CSASGTGAYEQYF. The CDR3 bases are TGCAGCGCCTCCGGGACAGGGGCCTACGAGCAGTACTTC.

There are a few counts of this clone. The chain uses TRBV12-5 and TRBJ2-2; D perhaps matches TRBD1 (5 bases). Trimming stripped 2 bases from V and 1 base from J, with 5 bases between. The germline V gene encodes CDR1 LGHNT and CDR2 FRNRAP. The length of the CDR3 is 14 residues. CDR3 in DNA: TGTGCTAGTGGTTTGACAGGGAACACCGGGGAGCTGTTTTTT. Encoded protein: CASGLTGNTGELFF.

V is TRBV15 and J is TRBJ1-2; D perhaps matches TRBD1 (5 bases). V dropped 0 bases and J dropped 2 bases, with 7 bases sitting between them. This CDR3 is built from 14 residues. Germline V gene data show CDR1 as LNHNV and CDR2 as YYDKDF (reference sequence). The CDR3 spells CATSRDRGNYGYTF. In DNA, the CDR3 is TGTGCCACCAGCAGAGATCGGGGGAACTATGGCTACACCTTC.

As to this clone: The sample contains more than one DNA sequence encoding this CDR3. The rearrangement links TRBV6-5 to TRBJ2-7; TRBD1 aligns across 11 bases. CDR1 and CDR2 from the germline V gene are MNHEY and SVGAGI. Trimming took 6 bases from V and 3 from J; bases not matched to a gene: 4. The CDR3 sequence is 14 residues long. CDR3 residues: CASSYGTGGYEQYF. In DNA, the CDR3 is TGTGCCAGCAGCTATGGGACAGGGGGCTACGAGCAGTACTTC.

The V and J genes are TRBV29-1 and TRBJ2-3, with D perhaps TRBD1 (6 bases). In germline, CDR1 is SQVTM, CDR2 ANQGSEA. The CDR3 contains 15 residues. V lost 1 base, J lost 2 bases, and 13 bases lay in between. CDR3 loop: CSVEVRQVTTDTQYF. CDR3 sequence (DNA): TGCAGCGTTGAAGTCCGACAGGTAACCACAGATACGCAGTATTTT.

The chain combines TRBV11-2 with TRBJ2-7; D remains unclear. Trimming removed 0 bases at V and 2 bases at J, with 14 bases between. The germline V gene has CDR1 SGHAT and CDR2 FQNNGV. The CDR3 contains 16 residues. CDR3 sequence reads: CASSLELTLYPYEQYF. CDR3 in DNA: TGTGCCAGCAGCTTAGAACTAACCCTTTATCCCTACGAGCAGTACTTC.

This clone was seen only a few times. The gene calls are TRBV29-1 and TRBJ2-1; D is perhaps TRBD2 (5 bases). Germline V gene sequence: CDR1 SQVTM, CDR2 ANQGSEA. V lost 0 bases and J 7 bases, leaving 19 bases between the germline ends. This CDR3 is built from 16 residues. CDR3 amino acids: CSVEDLADDMENEQFF. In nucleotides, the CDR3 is TGCAGCGTTGAAGATCTAGCAGACGACATGGAAAATGAGCAGTTCTTC.

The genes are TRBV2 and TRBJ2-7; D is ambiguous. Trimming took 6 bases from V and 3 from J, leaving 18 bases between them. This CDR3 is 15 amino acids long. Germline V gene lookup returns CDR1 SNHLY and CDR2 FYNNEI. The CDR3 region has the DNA TGTGCCAGCAGGGTCGACTCTGGTGGGTTCTACGAGCAGTACTTC. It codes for CASRVDSGGFYEQYF.

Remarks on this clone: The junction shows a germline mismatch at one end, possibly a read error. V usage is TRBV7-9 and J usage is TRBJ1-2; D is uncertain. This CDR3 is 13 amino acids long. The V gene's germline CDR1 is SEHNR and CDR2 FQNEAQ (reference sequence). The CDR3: CSSTNQEVAGYTF. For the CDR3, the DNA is TGTTCCAGCACCAACCAGGAGGTTGCCGGCTACACCTTC.

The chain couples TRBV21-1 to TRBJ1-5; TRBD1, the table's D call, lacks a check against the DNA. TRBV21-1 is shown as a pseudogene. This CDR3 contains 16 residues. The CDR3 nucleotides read TGTGCCAGGGTCCGGGACAGGGTGGTATCCACCGGGCCCCAGCATTTT. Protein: CARVRDRVVSTGPQHF.

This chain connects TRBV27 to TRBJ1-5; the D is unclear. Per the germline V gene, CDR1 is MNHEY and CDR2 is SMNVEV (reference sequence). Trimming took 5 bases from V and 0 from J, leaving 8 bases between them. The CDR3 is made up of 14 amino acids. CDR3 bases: TGTGCCAGCAGTGCTGCGGGTAGCAATCAGCCCCAGCATTTT. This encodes CASSAAGSNQPQHF.

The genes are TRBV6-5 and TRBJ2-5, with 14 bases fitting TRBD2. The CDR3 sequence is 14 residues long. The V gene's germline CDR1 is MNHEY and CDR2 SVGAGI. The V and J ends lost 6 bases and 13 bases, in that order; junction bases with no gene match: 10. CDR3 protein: CASSPTGLAGGLYF. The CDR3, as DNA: TGTGCCAGCAGCCCCACAGGACTAGCGGGGGGCTTGTACTTC.